This T cell receptor (beta chain) was captured in a study of beta chain features in type 1 diabetes. Regarding the study as a whole: Compared with healthy donors, patients appeared to share more similar naive, central memory and regulatory TCRB repertoires.

This clone was recorded at least ten times. What it binds is not known. CDR3 length equals 13 residues. V was cut by 3 bases and J by 3 bases, with 8 bases left in between. Looked up from germline, CDR1 is SGHDN and CDR2 is FVKESK. The investigators reverse transcribed all of the isolated RNA, so they sequenced expressed TCRB transcripts. Assay: immunoSEQ multiplex PCR; the TCRdb copy retains only in-frame clones and omits some. Counted here are about 400,000 clones, 10% to 15% occurring once; the ten biggest clones make up around 0.015%. The source is a man aged 18-30 years in good health. The sequencing sample was made of naive CD4+ T cells from blood. This chain joins TRBV14 and TRBJ1-2; a possible D gene is TRBD1 (5 bases). The CDR3 DNA sequence: TGTGCCAGCAGCCATAGCAGGGACTATGGCTACACCTTC. Translating it yields CASSHSRDYGYTF.